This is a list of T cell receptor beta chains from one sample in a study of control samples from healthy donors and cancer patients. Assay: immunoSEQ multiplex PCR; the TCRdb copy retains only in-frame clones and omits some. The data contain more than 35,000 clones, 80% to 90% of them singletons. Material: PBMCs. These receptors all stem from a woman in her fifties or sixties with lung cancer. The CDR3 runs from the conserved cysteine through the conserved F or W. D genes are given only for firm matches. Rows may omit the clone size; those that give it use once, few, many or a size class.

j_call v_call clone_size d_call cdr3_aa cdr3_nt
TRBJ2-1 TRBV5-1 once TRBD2 CASSRLAGEGGEQFF TGCGCCAGCAGCCGTCTAGCGGGAGAAGGTGGTGAGCAGTTCTTC
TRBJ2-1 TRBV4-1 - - CASSQDSVFYEQFF TGCGCCAGCAGCCAAGATTCTGTTTTCTACGAGCAGTTCTTC
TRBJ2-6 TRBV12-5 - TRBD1 CASGLVFRTGIGANVLTF TGTGCTAGTGGTTTAGTCTTCCGGACAGGCATCGGGGCCAACGTCCTGACTTTC
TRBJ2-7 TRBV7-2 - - CASSTDSYEQYF TGTGCCAGCAGCACGGACTCCTACGAGCAGTACTTC
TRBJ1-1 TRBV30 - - CTWVGGDTEAFF TGTACCTGGGTCGGAGGGGACACTGAAGCTTTCTTT
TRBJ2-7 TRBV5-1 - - CASSLVDNAYEQYF TGCGCCAGCAGCTTGGTCGACAATGCCTACGAGCAGTACTTC
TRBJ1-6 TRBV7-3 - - CASSLMDRSSPLHF TGTGCCAGCAGCTTAATGGATCGATCGTCACCCCTCCACTTT
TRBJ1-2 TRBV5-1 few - CASSLMTANYGYTF TGCGCCAGCAGCTTGATGACAGCTAACTATGGCTACACCTTC
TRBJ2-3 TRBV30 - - CAWSVPGGTQYF TGTGCCTGGAGTGTACCAGGCGGTACGCAGTATTTT
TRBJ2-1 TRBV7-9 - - CASSLRDSTYNEQFF TGTGCCAGCAGCCTTCGGGACTCTACCTACAATGAGCAGTTCTTC
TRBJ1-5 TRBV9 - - CASSEGSRGPQHF TGTGCCAGCAGCGAAGGCAGCCGAGGGCCCCAGCATTTT
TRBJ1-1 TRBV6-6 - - CASSYGTEAFF TGTGCCAGCAGTTACGGCACTGAAGCTTTCTTT
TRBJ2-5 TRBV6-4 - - CASIRLHPQETQYF TGTGCCAGCATAAGGCTCCACCCCCAAGAGACCCAGTACTTC
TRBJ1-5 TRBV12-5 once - CASGFGGQPQHF TGTGCTAGTGGTTTTGGGGGTCAGCCCCAGCATTTT
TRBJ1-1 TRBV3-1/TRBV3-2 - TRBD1 CASSQQGWTEAFF TGTGCCAGCAGTCAACAGGGGTGGACTGAAGCTTTCTTT
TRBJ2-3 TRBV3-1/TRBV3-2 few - CASSLETDTQYF TGTGCCAGCAGCCTCGAAACAGATACGCAGTATTTT
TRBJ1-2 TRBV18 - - CASSPSLGYTF TGTGCCAGCTCCCCGAGCTTAGGCTACACCTTC
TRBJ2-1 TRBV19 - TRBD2 CASSILAGDVNEQFF TGTGCCAGTAGTATACTAGCGGGAGATGTAAATGAGCAGTTCTTC
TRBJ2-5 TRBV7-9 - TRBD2 CASSSGLAGGQETQYF TGTGCCAGCAGCTCAGGACTAGCGGGAGGGCAAGAGACCCAGTACTTC
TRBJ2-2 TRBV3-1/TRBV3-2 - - CASSVPTRNTGELFF TGTGCCAGCAGCGTACCGACACGAAACACCGGGGAGCTGTTTTTT
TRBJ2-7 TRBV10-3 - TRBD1 CAIQDRARYNEQYF TGTGCCATCCAAGACAGGGCTCGGTATAACGAGCAGTACTTC
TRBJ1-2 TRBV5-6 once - CASSLWDYGYTF TGTGCCAGCAGCTTATGGGATTATGGCTACACCTTC
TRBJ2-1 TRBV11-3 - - CASSPDPLYNEQFF TGTGCCAGCAGTCCGGACCCCCTCTACAATGAGCAGTTCTTC
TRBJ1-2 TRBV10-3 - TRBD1 CAISEPVTGRDYGYTF TGTGCCATCAGTGAGCCGGTGACAGGGAGGGACTATGGCTACACCTTC
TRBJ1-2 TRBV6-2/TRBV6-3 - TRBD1 CASSLGQTDYTF TGTGCCAGCAGTTTGGGACAGACAGACTACACCTTC
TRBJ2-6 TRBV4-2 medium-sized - CASSGGGLSGANVLTF TGTGCCAGCAGCGGAGGGGGGCTATCTGGGGCCAACGTCCTGACTTTC
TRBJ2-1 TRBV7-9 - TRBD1 CASDQPYGQGENNEQFF TGTGCCAGCGACCAACCATACGGACAGGGGGAAAACAATGAGCAGTTCTTC
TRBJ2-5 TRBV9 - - CASSVGEETQYF TGTGCCAGCAGCGTCGGTGAGGAGACCCAGTACTTC
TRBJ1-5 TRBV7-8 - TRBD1 CASSPGGTGQPQHF TGTGCCAGCAGCCCAGGAGGGACAGGTCAGCCCCAGCATTTT